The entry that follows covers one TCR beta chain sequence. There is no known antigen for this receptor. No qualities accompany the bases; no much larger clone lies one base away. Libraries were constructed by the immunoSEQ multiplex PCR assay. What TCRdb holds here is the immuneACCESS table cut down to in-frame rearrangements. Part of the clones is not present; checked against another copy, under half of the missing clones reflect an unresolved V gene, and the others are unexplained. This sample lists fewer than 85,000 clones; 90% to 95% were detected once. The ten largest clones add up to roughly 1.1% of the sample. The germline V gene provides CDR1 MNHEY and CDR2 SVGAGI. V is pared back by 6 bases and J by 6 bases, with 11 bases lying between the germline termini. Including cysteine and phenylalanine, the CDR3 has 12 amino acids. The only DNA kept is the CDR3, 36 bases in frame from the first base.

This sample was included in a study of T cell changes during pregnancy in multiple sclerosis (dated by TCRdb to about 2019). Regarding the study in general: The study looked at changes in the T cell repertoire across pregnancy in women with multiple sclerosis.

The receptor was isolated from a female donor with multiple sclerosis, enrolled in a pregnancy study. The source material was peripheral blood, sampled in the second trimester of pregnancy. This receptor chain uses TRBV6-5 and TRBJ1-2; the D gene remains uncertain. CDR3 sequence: CASRGPQNGYTF. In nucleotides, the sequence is TGTGCCAGCAGGGGCCCCCAGAATGGCTACACCTTC.